This TCR beta chain was observed in a study of Ad26.COV2.S vaccination and SARS-CoV-2 variants (dated by TCRdb to about 2021). Some background on the complete study: Donors in the vaccine arm were drawn from COV1001, a multicentre, randomized, double-blind, placebo-controlled phase I-IIa trial testing Ad26.COV2.S in healthy adults. Ad26.COV2.S was administered intramuscularly at a dose of 5x10^10 or 1x10^11 viral particles, either as one shot or as two shots given 56 days apart. TCRbeta repertoire sequencing was used to assess the specificity and breadth of SARS-CoV-2-reactive T cell receptors after Ad26.COV2.S vaccination. The TCR-sequenced set comprised approximately 30 samples: 19 Ad26.COV2.S vaccine recipients, 5 placebo recipients and 8 SARS-CoV-2 convalescent individuals. Participants in the trial were split at random into five groups of five each, receiving low-dose or high-dose Ad26.COV2.S once or twice, or else placebo on both occasions. Blinding of investigators to trial group allocation was maintained during experiments and outcome assessment.

The treatment or condition label, as the study defines it: roughly 20 received Ad26.COV2.S at low or high dose, single or two shots; 5 received placebo; per-sample allocation not given. Repertoires of vaccine and placebo recipients were sequenced from samples collected on day 63 after the first injection. In Cohort 1b, about 27 adults aged 18-55 years were enrolled at a single site in Boston, USA, between 29 July and 7 August 2020. Ad26.COV2.S was a replication-incompetent adenovirus type 26 vector expressing a prefusion-stabilized SARS-CoV-2 spike protein from the original Wuhan strain. TCRbeta CDR3 regions were sequenced with the immunoSEQ Assay. After extraction, genomic DNA underwent amplification by bias-controlled multiplex PCR, followed by high-throughput sequencing. The authors' analysis ran thus. To quantify the absolute abundance of each unique TCRbeta CDR3 region, sequences were collapsed and filtered. T cell fraction was estimated by normalizing TCRbeta template counts to usable DNA, which was measured by amplifying reference genes present in all nucleated cells. Repertoire TCRs were annotated as SARS-CoV-2-specific by exact matching of V gene, CDR3 amino acid sequence and J gene to a known reactive TCR set. MIRA supplied the reference SARS-CoV-2 TCR set, which was filtered for enrichment in COVID-19-positive ImmuneCODE repertoires so that public or cross-reactive TCRs were removed. Using the MIRA antigens, annotated TCRs were further analysed by specific ORF or by position within an ORF. Breadth was defined as the number of annotated unique rearrangements divided by the total number of unique productive rearrangements, and depth was defined as the summed frequency of the annotated unique rearrangements. TCR breadth was compared between groups using two-sided Wilcoxon rank-sum tests. In its TCRdb copy, this immuneACCESS table keeps in-frame sequences only and misses some clones. Where compared with another copy, unresolved V genes explain less than half of these, and the others have no known cause. For V, J and clone size, that table is used; D and trimming come from the DNA. This sample comprises a few hundred thousand clones, about 80% of them detected only once. Together, the top ten hold about 8% of the sample.

Findings and caveats that apply to the study as a whole: Substantial breadth of spike-specific CD8+ and CD4+ T cell responses was reported after vaccination. The study was not powered for comparison of responses between vaccine doses or regimens. Vaccine and placebo recipients had similar non-spike TCR breadth, a finding consistent with the vaccine containing only spike. Spike-specific TCR breadth was higher in Ad26.COV2.S recipients than in placebo recipients (P = 0.0014). It was noted by the authors that total T cell responses may have been underestimated by the TCR breadth and depth analyses.

CDR1 SGHTA and CDR2 FQGTGA were looked up in the germline V gene. Clipping removes 4 bases from V and 1 base from J, with 4 as the unmatched junction base count. From the cysteine through the phenylalanine, the CDR3 covers 15 amino acids. Only the CDR3 DNA stays, 45 bases, in frame from base 1. Worth noting for this clone: The antigen it binds to is not known. No per-base quality is available; no much larger clone lies one base away.

Sequences were derived from peripheral blood, sampled in a trial of Ad26.COV2.S vaccine versus placebo. The rearrangement combines TRBV7-3 with TRBJ1-1; 9 bases in between match TRBD1. This receptor was obtained from a person between 18 and 65 years old who received the Ad26.COV2.S COVID-19 vaccine or a placebo. The CDR3 amino acid sequence is: CASSSGQGRNTEAFF. The bases are TGTGCCAGCAGCTCGGGACAGGGAAGGAACACTGAAGCTTTCTTT.